A single sample is the source of the 2 T cell receptor beta chains below, sequenced in a study of radiation and T cells in renal cell carcinoma. Time point of the sample: blood 2 weeks post-SBRT. Noted treatment: 15 Gy SBRT to primary tumor, nephrectomy 4 weeks later. Assay: immunoSEQ multiplex PCR; the TCRdb copy retains only in-frame clones and omits some. The profile shows roughly 120,000 clones, about 81% of them singletons. The material was blood, obtained from a patient whose treatment included radiotherapy and nephrectomy. These receptors were obtained from a woman aged 60-70 years with renal cell carcinoma.

This chain connects TRBV5-1 to TRBJ2-6, with 9 bases that match TRBD1. The J segment lost 3 bases and the V segment lost 3 bases, leaving 7 bases of the junction unmatched. This CDR3 has 17 residues. In germline, CDR1 is SGHRS, CDR2 YFSETQ. This chain's CDR3 is CASSSGQGFSGANVLTF. The CDR3 DNA is TGCGCCAGCAGCTCAGGACAGGGGTTCAGTGGGGCCAACGTCCTGACTTTC. Supplemented by reference TRBV5-1 and TRBJ2-6, the full variable domain reads KAGVTQTPRYLIKTRGQQVTLSCSPISGHRSVSWYQQTPGQGLQFLFEYFSETQRNKGNFPGRFSGRQFSNSRSEMNVSTLELGDSALYLCASSSGQGFSGANVLTFGAGSRLTVL.

This sequence joins TRBV11-3 and TRBJ2-5; D might be TRBD1 (6 bases). The germline V and J ends were trimmed by 1 base and 5 bases, with 8 bases remaining between them. The CDR3 spans 13 residues. Per the germline V gene, CDR1 is SGHNT and CDR2 is YENEEA. CDR3 DNA sequence: TGTGCCAGCAGCTTAGGGACAGTGGAGACCCAGTACTTC. It codes for CASSLGTVETQYF.